The rows below give T cell receptor beta chains drawn from one sample of a study of cytomegalovirus exposure and HLA in healthy donors. The protocol was immunoSEQ multiplex PCR, while the TCRdb copy is restricted to in-frame clones and leaves out a portion. The repertoire includes about 140,000 clones, approximately 80% of them detected once, and about 5% sits in the top ten. The sequenced material came from PBMCs. The receptors were gathered from a male donor in good health and CMV-seronegative. CDR3s include the opening cysteine and the closing phenylalanine or tryptophan. A D gene is named only where the DNA matches it firmly. The size of a clone is reported for some rows only, either as once, few or many, or as a class for expanded clones.

J gene: TRBJ2-2; V gene: TRBV27; clone size: .; D gene: TRBD1; CDR3 protein: CASSTGTGDTGELFF; CDR3 DNA: TGTGCCAGCAGTACGGGGACAGGGGACACCGGGGAGCTGTTTTTT
J gene: TRBJ1-2; V gene: TRBV11-2; clone size: .; D gene: TRBD1; CDR3 protein: CASSLGNSIGQGSGYTF; CDR3 DNA: TGTGCCAGCAGCTTAGGGAACAGCATTGGACAGGGGAGTGGCTACACCTTC
J gene: TRBJ2-7; V gene: TRBV11-1; clone size: few; D gene: TRBD2; CDR3 protein: CASSDAGGAYEQYF; CDR3 DNA: TGTGCCAGCAGCGACGCCGGGGGGGCCTACGAGCAGTACTTC
J gene: TRBJ1-1; V gene: TRBV25-1; clone size: .; D gene: .; CDR3 protein: CASSEYGGRVQAFF; CDR3 DNA: TGTGCCAGCAGTGAATATGGGGGGAGGGTTCAAGCTTTCTTT
J gene: TRBJ2-3; V gene: TRBV4-3; clone size: .; D gene: TRBD2; CDR3 protein: CASSRTSGGVEDTQYF; CDR3 DNA: TGCGCCAGCAGCCGGACTAGCGGGGGGGTGGAGGATACGCAGTATTTT
J gene: TRBJ1-1; V gene: TRBV6-5; clone size: .; D gene: .; CDR3 protein: CASSYGGMGPTEAFF; CDR3 DNA: TGTGCCAGCAGTTACGGAGGGATGGGGCCTACTGAAGCTTTCTTT
J gene: TRBJ2-6; V gene: TRBV30; clone size: .; D gene: .; CDR3 protein: CAWSLRDLLGGWANVLTF; CDR3 DNA: TGTGCCTGGAGTCTCCGGGACTTACTCGGTGGTTGGGCCAACGTCCTGACTTTC
J gene: TRBJ1-1; V gene: TRBV7-3; clone size: .; D gene: .; CDR3 protein: CASSSSLGGEAFF; CDR3 DNA: TGTGCCAGCAGCTCGAGCCTTGGGGGGGAAGCTTTCTTT
J gene: TRBJ2-1; V gene: TRBV25-1; clone size: .; D gene: .; CDR3 protein: CASSDAGANEQFF; CDR3 DNA: TGTGCCAGCAGTGATGCAGGGGCCAATGAGCAGTTCTTC
J gene: TRBJ2-3; V gene: TRBV7-9; clone size: .; D gene: TRBD2; CDR3 protein: CASSLLLAGLTDTQYF; CDR3 DNA: TGTGCCAGCAGCTTACTACTAGCGGGACTCACAGATACGCAGTATTTT
J gene: TRBJ1-6; V gene: TRBV5-8; clone size: .; D gene: TRBD1; CDR3 protein: CASSRTGVNSPLHF; CDR3 DNA: TGTGCCAGCAGCAGGACAGGGGTAAATTCACCCCTCCACTTT
J gene: TRBJ2-7; V gene: TRBV4-3; clone size: .; D gene: TRBD1; CDR3 protein: CASSQDRGYEQYF; CDR3 DNA: TGCGCCAGCAGCCAGGACAGGGGCTACGAGCAGTACTTC
J gene: TRBJ2-1; V gene: TRBV5-1; clone size: .; D gene: TRBD1; CDR3 protein: CASSIWTGGDEQFF; CDR3 DNA: TGCGCCAGCAGCATCTGGACAGGGGGGGATGAGCAGTTCTTC
J gene: TRBJ2-3; V gene: TRBV27; clone size: .; D gene: .; CDR3 protein: CASSLQYGGDTQYF; CDR3 DNA: TGTGCCAGCAGTTTACAGTATGGAGGAGATACGCAGTATTTT
J gene: TRBJ1-2; V gene: TRBV2; clone size: once; D gene: .; CDR3 protein: CASKSPDNNYGYTF; CDR3 DNA: TGTGCCAGCAAAAGCCCCGACAATAACTATGGCTACACCTTC
J gene: TRBJ2-1; V gene: TRBV7-8; clone size: .; D gene: .; CDR3 protein: CASSLLEGNEQFF; CDR3 DNA: TGTGCCAGCAGCTTATTGGAGGGGAATGAGCAGTTCTTC
J gene: TRBJ2-2; V gene: TRBV9; clone size: .; D gene: TRBD1; CDR3 protein: CASSGTGQIGELFF; CDR3 DNA: TGTGCCAGCAGCGGGACAGGGCAAATCGGGGAGCTGTTTTTT
J gene: TRBJ1-2; V gene: TRBV27; clone size: .; D gene: .; CDR3 protein: CASSPRTAYGYTF; CDR3 DNA: TGTGCCAGCAGTCCCCGGACAGCCTATGGCTACACCTTC
J gene: TRBJ1-1; V gene: TRBV5-1; clone size: .; D gene: .; CDR3 protein: CASTAGGVNEAFF; CDR3 DNA: TGCGCCAGCACGGCAGGCGGGGTGAATGAAGCTTTCTTT
J gene: TRBJ1-2; V gene: TRBV5-6; clone size: .; D gene: .; CDR3 protein: CASSLGQALGGYTF; CDR3 DNA: TGTGCCAGCAGCTTGGGACAGGCCCTTGGGGGCTACACCTTC
J gene: TRBJ1-2; V gene: TRBV6-5; clone size: .; D gene: TRBD1; CDR3 protein: CASSYGTGLGGYTF; CDR3 DNA: TGTGCCAGCAGTTATGGGACAGGGCTTGGAGGCTACACCTTC
J gene: TRBJ1-2; V gene: TRBV5-1; clone size: few; D gene: .; CDR3 protein: CASSLAPANYGYTF; CDR3 DNA: TGCGCCAGCAGCTTGGCCCCCGCTAACTATGGCTACACCTTC
J gene: TRBJ2-3; V gene: TRBV9; clone size: .; D gene: TRBD1; CDR3 protein: CASSRADRGRSGDTQYF; CDR3 DNA: TGTGCCAGCAGCCGAGCCGACAGGGGCCGCTCGGGAGATACGCAGTATTTT